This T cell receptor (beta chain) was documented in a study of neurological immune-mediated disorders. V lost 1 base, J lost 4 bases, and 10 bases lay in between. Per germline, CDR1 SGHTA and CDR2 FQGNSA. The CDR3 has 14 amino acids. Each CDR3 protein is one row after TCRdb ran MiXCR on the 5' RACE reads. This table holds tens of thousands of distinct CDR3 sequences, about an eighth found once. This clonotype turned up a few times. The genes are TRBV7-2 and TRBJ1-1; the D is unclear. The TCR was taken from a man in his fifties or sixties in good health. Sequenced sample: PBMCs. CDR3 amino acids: CASSLGLGVTEAFF. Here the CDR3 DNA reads TGTGCCAGCAGCTTAGGATTGGGTGTCACTGAAGCTTTCTTT.